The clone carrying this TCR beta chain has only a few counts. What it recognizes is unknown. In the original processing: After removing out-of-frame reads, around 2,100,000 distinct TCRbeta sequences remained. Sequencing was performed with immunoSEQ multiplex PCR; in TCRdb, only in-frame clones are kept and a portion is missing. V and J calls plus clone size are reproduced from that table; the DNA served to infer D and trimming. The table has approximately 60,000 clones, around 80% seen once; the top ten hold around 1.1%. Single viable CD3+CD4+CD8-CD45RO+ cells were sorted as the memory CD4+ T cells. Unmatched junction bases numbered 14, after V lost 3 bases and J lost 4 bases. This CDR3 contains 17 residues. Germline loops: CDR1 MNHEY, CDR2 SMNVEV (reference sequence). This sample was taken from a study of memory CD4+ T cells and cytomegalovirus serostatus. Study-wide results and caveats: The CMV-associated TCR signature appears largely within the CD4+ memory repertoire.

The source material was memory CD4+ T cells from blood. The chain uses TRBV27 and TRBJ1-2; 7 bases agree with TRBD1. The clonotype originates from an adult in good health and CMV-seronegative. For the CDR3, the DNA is TGTGCCAGCAGTTTCTCATTCTCTAGGGGGCAGGCCTATGGCTACACCTTC. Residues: CASSFSFSRGQAYGYTF.